This T cell receptor (beta chain) was sequenced during a study of blood T cells in healthy people across ages. Study-wide results and caveats: Long-lived donors had more naive CD4+ cells and higher diversity than aged donors.

Each sample yielded at least 5 micrograms of PBMC total RNA. PCR was performed a second time for roughly 6 to 12 cycles using a sample-barcoded 5' primer and a J-beta primer mix. Every cDNA was tagged by a template-switch adaptor with 12 random nucleotides. One entry per CDR3 protein results from TCRdb running MiXCR on the 5' RACE reads. The sample carries about 780,000 distinct CDR3 sequences, around 50% recorded once. Notes on this clonotype: Its target is unknown.

Germline CDR1 is MNHEY and CDR2 is SVGEGT. Deletions cut 3 bases from V and 5 bases from J, with 10 bases between. The CDR3 length is 13 residues. Sequencing was performed on blood. This clonotype was sampled from an elderly man in good health. The gene calls are TRBV6-2 or TRBV6-3 and TRBJ1-1; D is undetermined. In DNA, the CDR3 is TGTGCCAGCAGTTATGCAGGAGAAACTGAAGCTTTCTTT. It yields the protein CASSYAGETEAFF.